Shown below are 27 T cell receptor beta chains from a single sample sequenced in a study of identical twins. A single record per CDR3 protein comes from TCRdb applying MiXCR to the 5' RACE reads. The sample consists of hundreds of thousands of distinct CDR3 sequences, 8% to 9% of them appearing once. The sample was also linked to a second study, of yellow fever vaccine responses in identical twins.

Source material: PBMCs. The receptor set was obtained from a woman younger than 35 in good health.

The chain links TRBV29-1 to TRBJ2-3, with 7 bases aligning to TRBD2. The CDR3 is made up of 12 amino acids. CDR1 SQVTM and CDR2 ANQGSEA come from the germline V gene. Germline trimming cut 4 bases from V and 6 bases from J; bases unmatched to any gene: 4. The CDR3 coding sequence is TGCAGCGTTGGGGGAGGGCGCGATACGCAGTATTTT. Translating it yields CSVGGGRDTQYF.

This clonotype was seen many times. The chain is built from TRBV12-3 or TRBV12-4 and TRBJ2-5; D unclear. The CDR3 totals 14 residues. The V and J ends lost 7 bases and 2 bases respectively, with 14 bases between them. CDR3 region: CASNPFGDQETQYF. In DNA form, the CDR3 reads TGTGCCAGCAACCCGTTTGGCGATCAAGAGACCCAGTACTTC.

This clonotype was picked up a small number of times. The chain employs TRBV4-2 and TRBJ2-5; weak D call: TRBD1 (5 bases). The V gene's germline CDR1 is LGHNA and CDR2 YNFKEQ. Deletions cut 4 bases from V and 4 bases from J, with 19 bases between. The CDR3 is 16 residues long. The CDR3 is CASSPRLTDGLETQYF. In nucleotides, the CDR3 is TGTGCCAGCAGCCCCCGATTGACAGACGGGTTAGAGACCCAGTACTTC.

This clonotype was detected many times. This chain connects TRBV29-1 to TRBJ2-7, with D tentatively TRBD1 (6 bases). Germline assignment: CDR1 SQVTM and CDR2 ANQGSEA. V shed 7 bases and J shed 7 bases, with 20 bases lying between them. There are 13 residues in the CDR3. CDR3 DNA sequence: TGCAGCGGTTACGAAACAGGGTTAGGGGAGCAGTACTTC. It codes for CSGYETGLGEQYF.

J is TRBJ2-7 and V is TRBV7-8, with 7 nucleotides matching TRBD2. V dropped 5 bases and J dropped 3; count of bases not matched to a gene: 13. The CDR3 runs to 16 residues. Germline CDR1 is SGHVS and CDR2 is FQNEAQ. CDR3 in amino acids: CASSPRGSGGGYEQYF. CDR3 coding DNA: TGTGCCAGCAGCCCGCGGGGGAGCGGAGGTGGCTACGAGCAGTACTTC.

This clonotype has only a few counts. The chain employs TRBV7-9 and TRBJ2-7, with a tentative D call TRBD2 (6 bases). This CDR3 region has 13 residues. The germline V gene encodes CDR1 SEHNR and CDR2 FQNEAQ (reference sequence). V shed 1 base and J shed 6 bases, with 10 bases lying between them. The CDR3 sequence is CASSLVEGGEQYF. The CDR3 DNA sequence: TGTGCCAGCAGCTTAGTAGAGGGAGGCGAGCAGTACTTC.

This sequence joins TRBV7-6 and TRBJ2-6; 10 bases line up with TRBD1. CDR1 SGHVS and CDR2 FNYEAQ come from the germline V gene. V trimming: 1 base; J trimming: 1 base; junction bases outside the gene matches: 7. This CDR3 comprises 19 residues. The CDR3 nucleotides read TGTGCCAGCAGCTTAGTCCCCGGGACAGGGGCATCTGGGGCCAACGTCCTGACTTTC. It is translated as CASSLVPGTGASGANVLTF.

The sample holds a few counts of this clonotype. This rearrangement joins TRBV20-1 to TRBJ1-2; D uncertain. This CDR3 is built from 15 residues. Trimming cost V 0 bases and J 8 bases, with 19 bases left between them. Germline V gene data show CDR1 as DFQATT and CDR2 as SNEGSKA (reference sequence). The CDR3: CSARDRPGSIEGYTF. The CDR3, as DNA: TGCAGTGCTAGAGATCGCCCGGGATCCATCGAGGGCTACACCTTC.

This clonotype turned up a few times. The chain is built from TRBV18 and TRBJ1-6, with D unresolved. Germline V gene lookup returns CDR1 KGHSH and CDR2 LQKENI. Trimming stripped 3 bases from V and 10 bases from J, with 10 bases between. The CDR3 consists of 13 residues. Written as DNA, the CDR3 is TGTGCCAGCTCACCGGGGTACGACTCACCCCTCCACTTT. It encodes CASSPGYDSPLHF.

This clonotype was seen a few times. The J gene is TRBJ2-1, the V gene TRBV3-1; 7 bases line up with TRBD2. Germline loops: CDR1 LGHDT, CDR2 YNNKEL (reference sequence). This CDR3 has 17 residues. Trimming removed 0 bases from V and 5 bases from J; junction bases left unmatched: 10. The DNA of the CDR3 is TGTGCCAGCAGCCAAGATCAATCCCGACTAGCTAACAATGAGCAGTTCTTC. Amino acid sequence: CASSQDQSRLANNEQFF.

Only a few counts were recorded for this clonotype. The V call is TRBV2, the J call TRBJ1-5; D possibly corresponds to TRBD1 (6 bases). The V end was cut by 3 bases, the J end by 6 bases, with 15 bases between. Germline V lookup: CDR1 SNHLY, CDR2 FYNNEI. This CDR3 region has 15 residues. CDR3 sequence: CASSEVRGGLQPQHF. CDR3 DNA sequence: TGTGCCAGCAGTGAGGTTCGGGGGGGCCTTCAGCCCCAGCATTTT.

CDR3 amino acids: CSARDINGLAGEPDTQYF. The CDR3 coding sequence is TGCAGTGCTAGAGATATCAATGGACTAGCGGGAGAACCAGATACGCAGTATTTT. V usage is TRBV20-1 and J usage is TRBJ2-3, with 13 bases aligning to TRBD2. J lost 4 bases, V lost 0 bases, and 10 bases had no gene match. Germline CDR1 and CDR2: DFQATT and SNEGSKA (reference sequence). The CDR3 covers 18 residues.

The sample holds a few counts of this clonotype. This rearrangement joins TRBV2 to TRBJ2-3; 7 nucleotides align to TRBD1. Germline CDR1 and CDR2: SNHLY and FYNNEI. V lost 6 bases to trimming and J lost 2 bases; unmatched junction nucleotides: 5. This CDR3 contains 14 residues. CDR3 sequence: CASRRDRATDTQYF. DNA for the CDR3: TGTGCCAGCAGGCGAGACAGGGCCACAGATACGCAGTATTTT.

This clonotype was seen many times. The CDR3 protein is CASSFPGQNYGYTF. The CDR3 DNA sequence: TGCGCCAGCAGCTTTCCAGGGCAAAACTATGGCTACACCTTC. The chain is built from TRBV5-1 and TRBJ1-2, with D perhaps matching TRBD1 (5 bases). Germline V gives CDR1 SGHRS, CDR2 YFSETQ. The CDR3 has 14 residues. V lost 2 bases and J 2 bases, leaving 10 bases between the germline ends. The full variable domain, its missing parts supplied by reference TRBV5-1 and TRBJ1-2, is KAGVTQTPRYLIKTRGQQVTLSCSPISGHRSVSWYQQTPGQGLQFLFEYFSETQRNKGNFPGRFSGRQFSNSRSEMNVSTLELGDSALYLCASSFPGQNYGYTFGSGTRLTVV.

This clonotype was seen only a few times. The genes are TRBV6-1 and TRBJ2-7; TRBD1 matches at 12 bases. Germline CDR1 MNHNS, CDR2 SASEGT. This CDR3 contains 16 residues. With V trimmed by 7 bases and J by 7 bases, 14 bases remained unmatched. DNA of the CDR3: TGTGCCAGCACCCGGACACCGGGACAGGGGGCGCAGGAGCAGTACTTC. Protein sequence: CASTRTPGQGAQEQYF.

This sequence joins TRBV29-1 and TRBJ2-2; D remains unclear. Germline values: CDR1 SQVTM, CDR2 ANQGSEA. The CDR3 runs to 11 residues. Trimming pared 4 bases from V and 3 bases from J, leaving 3 bases between. CDR3 loop: CSVADTGELFF. CDR3 coding DNA: TGCAGCGTTGCGGACACCGGGGAGCTGTTTTTT.

V usage is TRBV7-2 and J usage is TRBJ2-7, with TRBD1 as a possible D gene (6 bases). The V gene lost 5 bases and the J gene lost 7 bases, with 12 bases spanning the gap. Germline-derived CDR1 and CDR2 are SGHTA and FQGNSA. This CDR3 comprises 12 residues. In DNA, the CDR3 is TGTGCCAGCAGCCAAACAGGGTTGGAGCAGTACTTC. Its translation is CASSQTGLEQYF.

This sequence joins TRBV29-1 and TRBJ2-7; 9 nucleotides align to TRBD1. The germline V gene has CDR1 SQVTM and CDR2 ANQGSEA. Trimming cost V 8 bases and J 2 bases; bases outside gene matches: 4. The CDR3 has 12 amino acids. The CDR3, as DNA: TGCAGCATAAGACAGGGGGCCTACGAGCAGTACTTC. This encodes CSIRQGAYEQYF.

This clonotype has just a few counts. The CDR3 sequence: CASSQEVAGGINEQFF. CDR3 bases: TGCGCCAGCAGCCAAGAGGTAGCGGGGGGGATCAATGAGCAGTTCTTC. This chain uses TRBV4-1 with TRBJ2-1, with TRBD2 identical over 11 bases. The CDR3 has 16 amino acids. Germline values: CDR1 MGHRA, CDR2 YSYEKL. V shed 0 bases and J 6 bases; nucleotides not matched to a gene: 4.

In this sample, this clonotype turned up many times. The J gene is TRBJ2-3, the V gene TRBV15; 7 bases are a match to TRBD2. V shed 5 bases and J 3 bases; nucleotides not matched to a gene: 11. Germline V gene sequence: CDR1 LNHNV, CDR2 YYDKDF (reference sequence). The CDR3 consists of 16 residues. CDR3 residues: CATSSRTRVPTDTQYF. The CDR3 DNA follows: TGTGCCACCAGCTCTCGGACTAGAGTCCCGACAGATACGCAGTATTTT.

The V and J genes are TRBV6-2 or TRBV6-3 and TRBJ2-3, with D perhaps given as TRBD1 or TRBD2 (5 bases each). CDR1 and CDR2 (germline): MNHEY, SVGEGT. The ends were cut back, 5 bases at V and 7 bases at J, with 16 bases in the middle. This CDR3 region has 14 residues. The CDR3 reads CASSTGTDANTQYF. The CDR3 region has the DNA TGTGCCAGCAGTACCGGGACCGACGCCAATACGCAGTATTTT.

V gene TRBV4-1 combines with J gene TRBJ2-1, with 13 bases aligning to TRBD2. V shed 1 base, J shed 9 bases, and the junction held 12 bases outside the gene matches. This CDR3 is built from 18 residues. The germline CDR1 and CDR2 sequences are MGHRA and YSYEKL. The CDR3 loop is CASSQATSGRVMRGEQFF. CDR3 nucleotides: TGCGCCAGCAGCCAAGCAACTAGCGGGAGGGTAATGCGAGGTGAGCAGTTCTTC.

CDR3 sequence: CASSAFWGVFSYEQYF. The CDR3 DNA reads as TGTGCCAGCAGCGCATTTTGGGGGGTATTCTCCTACGAGCAGTACTTC. V is TRBV7-2 and J is TRBJ2-7, with a possible D match to TRBD2 (6 bases). V was shortened by 5 bases and J by 0 bases, with 17 bases between the two germline ends. CDR3 size: 16 residues. Germline CDR1 is SGHTA and CDR2 is FQGNSA.

There are a few counts of this clonotype. The gene calls are TRBV2 and TRBJ2-7; D uncertain. This CDR3 comprises 13 residues. V shed 3 bases and J shed 3 bases, with 9 bases lying between them. Germline CDR1 and CDR2: SNHLY and FYNNEI. CDR3: CASSDKADYEQYF. In nucleotides, the CDR3 is TGTGCCAGCAGTGATAAGGCAGACTACGAGCAGTACTTC.

In its sample, this clonotype was seen a few times. This chain links TRBV7-9 with TRBJ2-7, with D tentatively TRBD2 (6 bases). Germline V gene lookup returns CDR1 SEHNR and CDR2 FQNEAQ (reference sequence). This CDR3 has 16 residues. V was pared by 4 bases and J by 5 bases, with 21 bases between. The CDR3: CASSSTAGAGGDEQYF. The CDR3 DNA sequence: TGTGCCAGCAGCTCCACTGCCGGGGCCGGCGGGGACGAGCAGTACTTC.

The chain employs TRBV5-1 and TRBJ2-7, with D hard to call. CDR1 is SGHRS and CDR2 is YFSETQ in the germline V gene. The CDR3 is 17 residues long. Deletions cut 0 bases from V and 2 bases from J, with 18 bases between. Here the CDR3 DNA reads TGCGCCAGCAGCTTGGCCCTCAGAGCTCCTGGGACCTACGAGCAGTACTTC. This gives the protein CASSLALRAPGTYEQYF.

This sequence joins TRBV4-1 and TRBJ2-7; D perhaps matches TRBD2 (6 bases). The CDR3 is made up of 15 amino acids. Germline-derived CDR1 and CDR2 are MGHRA and YSYEKL. Trimming removed 5 bases from V and 0 bases from J, with 14 bases in between. The CDR3 sequence is CASSSRDSSSYEQYF. The CDR3 bases are TGCGCCAGCAGCTCCAGGGACTCCAGCTCCTACGAGCAGTACTTC.